The sequence of this TCR beta chain was determined in a study of CD8+CD57+ T cells in acquired aplastic anemia. This clonotype showed up just a few times. By flow cytometry, patients selected for sequencing had shown an expansion of CD8+CD57+ cells. Genomic DNA provided the template from which TCR beta VDJ and CDR3 profiles were obtained. Each CDR3 protein gets one entry after TCRdb re-called the reads with MiXCR. The table records roughly 150,000 distinct CDR3 sequences, more than 45% of them present only once. Germline loops: CDR1 KGHSH, CDR2 LQKENI. The CDR3 length is 14 residues. V was clipped by 4 bases and J by 0 bases, with 8 bases between them.

The sample taken for sequencing was sorted CD4+, CD8+, or CD8+CD57+ T cells (not recorded which) from PBMCs. The source of this sequence is a human donor with aplastic anemia. This rearrangement joins TRBV18 to TRBJ2-3; no firm D call. CDR3 in DNA: TGTGCCAGCTCACTCGGAGCTAGCACAGATACGCAGTATTTT. It specifies CASSLGASTDTQYF.